The rows below give T cell receptor beta chains drawn from one sample of a study of cytomegalovirus exposure and HLA in healthy donors. The protocol was immunoSEQ multiplex PCR, while the TCRdb copy is restricted to in-frame clones and leaves out a portion. The sample has 95,000 to 150,000 clones, 60% to 85% seen once; the top ten hold about 3%. The sequencing input was PBMCs. These receptor sequences come from a woman aged 40 to 50 in good health and CMV-seropositive. CDR3s include the opening cysteine and the closing phenylalanine or tryptophan. A D gene is named only where the DNA matches it firmly. Part of the rows lack a size; the others show once, few, many or a class for expanded clones.

j_call v_call d_call clone_size cdr3_nt cdr3_aa
TRBJ2-7 TRBV19 TRBD1 . TGTGCCAGTAGGGGGACAGGGAGGTACGAGCAGTACTTC CASRGTGRYEQYF
TRBJ1-1 TRBV18 TRBD1 . TGTGCCAGCTCACCAAAGGCCGGGACAGGGGTATCGAACACTGAAGCTTTCTTT CASSPKAGTGVSNTEAFF
TRBJ2-5 TRBV2 . . TGTGCCAGCAGTGATTCCGGGGGGCCGGGGGAGACCCAGTACTTC CASSDSGGPGETQYF
TRBJ2-1 TRBV7-2 . once TGTGCCAGCACCACTAAGTCACGATTGGTTGAGCAGTTCTTC CASTTKSRLVEQFF
TRBJ2-3 TRBV5-1 . . TGCGCCAGCAGCTTGGGCCGGGGGGCGCGAACAGATACGCAGTATTTT CASSLGRGARTDTQYF
TRBJ1-1 TRBV6-5 TRBD1 . TGTGCCAGCATCAGGGGGCCTGAAGCTTTCTTT CASIRGPEAFF
TRBJ2-1 TRBV6-5 TRBD2 . TGTGCCAGCAGAGTAACTAGCGGCAGCTGGGATGAGCAGTTCTTC CASRVTSGSWDEQFF
TRBJ2-2 TRBV29-1 . few TGCAGCGTTGGACGACAGGCTTCCACCGGGGAGCTGTTTTTT CSVGRQASTGELFF
TRBJ2-1 TRBV18 . . TGTGCCAGCTCACCTTCTAAGGGAGAAGTCAATGAGCAGTTCTTC CASSPSKGEVNEQFF
TRBJ1-3 TRBV9 . . TGTGCCAGCAGCGTAGGTCCGGGTACTGGAAACACCATATATTTT CASSVGPGTGNTIYF
TRBJ2-7 TRBV6-1 . . TGTGCCAGCAGTGAAGGGGGCGCGCGGTTGTCCTACGAGCAGTACTTC CASSEGGARLSYEQYF
TRBJ2-1 TRBV5-5 . . TGTGCCAGCAGCGCCGGACAGGGGAGCCTTAGCGGGAAGTTCTACAATGAGCAGTTCTTC CASSAGQGSLSGKFYNEQFF
TRBJ1-3 TRBV29-1 . once TGCAGCGCCGAGGAGGGAAACACCATATATTTT CSAEEGNTIYF
TRBJ1-1 TRBV5-1 . . TGCGCCAGCAGCTTGGGGTTCCCAGGGGACATGAACACTGAAGCTTTCTTT CASSLGFPGDMNTEAFF
TRBJ2-5 TRBV19 . . TGTGCCAGTAGTATTGGTTCACAGCTCCAAGAGACCCAGTACTTC CASSIGSQLQETQYF
TRBJ2-3 TRBV10-3 TRBD1 . TGTGCCATCAGTGAGTCGGGGACAGGTGGGCCAGATACGCAGTATTTT CAISESGTGGPDTQYF
TRBJ1-6 TRBV7-6 TRBD1 few TGTGCCAGCAGCCTAACCGGGACAGGATTAAGCTCCTATAATTCACCCCTCCACTTT CASSLTGTGLSSYNSPLHF
TRBJ1-4 TRBV7-6 . . TGTGCCAGCAGCTTAGCGCGGGGCGGTGGACGGGGACTGTTTTTT CASSLARGGGRGLFF
TRBJ1-6 TRBV27 . . TGTGCCAGCAGTTTGAGGCAACGGGGGGGGAGTTCACCCCTCCACTTT CASSLRQRGGSSPLHF
TRBJ2-5 TRBV5-1 TRBD2 . TGCGCCAGCAGCTGGGGACTAGCGGGGAACCAAGAGACCCAGTACTTC CASSWGLAGNQETQYF
TRBJ1-3 TRBV7-9 . . TGTGCCAGCAGCTTAGATGCGGGCCGGGTAATTTTT CASSLDAGRVIF
TRBJ1-1 TRBV7-9 . . TGTGCCAGCAGCTGGAGCGGGACCAACACTGAAGCTTTCTTT CASSWSGTNTEAFF
TRBJ1-1 TRBV18 TRBD1 . TGTGCCAGCTCACCTGGGGACAGCTACACTGAAGCTTTCTTT CASSPGDSYTEAFF
TRBJ1-1 TRBV18 . . TGTGCCAGCTCACCATCACAGAACACTGAAGCTTTCTTT CASSPSQNTEAFF
TRBJ2-5 TRBV7-2 . . TGTGCCAGCAGCTTAGACAGGGCGCAAGAGACCCAGTACTTC CASSLDRAQETQYF
TRBJ2-1 TRBV27 . . TGTGCCAGCAGTCCGGGGATGCAGGACCCTGTTCAGGCCGATGAGCAGTTCTTC CASSPGMQDPVQADEQFF
TRBJ2-2 TRBV11-2 . few TGTGCCAGCAGCGCCCCTGACCGGAGGAACACCGGGGAGCTGTTTTTT CASSAPDRRNTGELFF
TRBJ1-1 TRBV29-1 . . TGCAGCGTTCCTTCGGGGGGGCGGAACACTGAAGCTTTCTTT CSVPSGGRNTEAFF
TRBJ2-2 TRBV2 . . TGTGCCAGCAGTGTAGCAACACCGTACACCGGGGAGCTGTTTTTT CASSVATPYTGELFF
TRBJ2-7 TRBV18 . . TGTGCCAGCTCACCACTCTTCCTAGGGGCATCCTACGAGCAGTACTTC CASSPLFLGASYEQYF
TRBJ2-7 TRBV27 . . TGTGCCAGCAGTTTATCGGCAGGCCGCGAGCAGTACTTC CASSLSAGREQYF
TRBJ2-6 TRBV5-1 TRBD1 . TGCGCCAGCAGCTTGGGACAGGGGGTCTCTGGGGCCAACGTCCTGACTTTC CASSLGQGVSGANVLTF
TRBJ2-7 TRBV2 TRBD1 . TGTGCCAGCACTAAGGACAGGGGGTTATCATCCTACGAGCAGTACTTC CASTKDRGLSSYEQYF
TRBJ1-5 TRBV4-1 . . TGCGCCAGCAGCCAGCTATCTAACACGGGACAGCCCCAGCATTTT CASSQLSNTGQPQHF
TRBJ1-3 TRBV30 TRBD1 . TGTGCCTGGAGTGGAGAACGGACAGGGTACTTTGGAAACACCATATATTTT CAWSGERTGYFGNTIYF
TRBJ2-3 TRBV7-9 TRBD2 . TGTGCCAGCAGCGTAGGACTAGCGGGGGCCACAGATACGCAGTATTTT CASSVGLAGATDTQYF
TRBJ1-1 TRBV10-3 TRBD1 few TGTGCCATCAGTGAGTCGGGTCCAAGACAGGGGGCGCGGGCTTTCTTT CAISESGPRQGARAFF
TRBJ1-1 TRBV2 . . TGTGCCAGCAGTGGTCCCATGAACACTGAAGCTTTCTTT CASSGPMNTEAFF
TRBJ1-1 TRBV4-1 . . TGCGCCAGCAGCCTATCAACAGGTTTTATTGAAGCTTTCTTT CASSLSTGFIEAFF
TRBJ1-3 TRBV2 . . TGTGCCAGCAGGGATGGACCTAGCATCATATATTTT CASRDGPSIIYF
TRBJ1-4 TRBV5-5 TRBD1 . TGTGCCAGCACCCTCCGGCCAGGGGGCGTTGAGGAAAAACTGTTTTTT CASTLRPGGVEEKLFF
TRBJ2-5 TRBV5-1 TRBD1 . TGCGCCAGCAGCTCGGGACAGGGGAGGGAGACCCAGTACTTC CASSSGQGRETQYF
TRBJ1-6 TRBV10-2 . once TGCGCCAGCAGTGGCCAGGACAGTACCAATTCCCCCCTCCACTTT CASSGQDSTNSPLHF
TRBJ1-5 TRBV6-4 . . TGTGCCAGCAGTTTTGAGAGCAATCAGCCCCAGCATTTT CASSFESNQPQHF
TRBJ2-5 TRBV19 . . TGTGCCAGTAGTATGGTGGGGCCCCAAGAGACCCAGTACTTC CASSMVGPQETQYF
TRBJ1-4 TRBV5-1 . . TGCGCCAGCAGCTTACAGGGATATAATGAAAAACTGTTTTTT CASSLQGYNEKLFF
TRBJ2-7 TRBV2 TRBD1 . TGTGCCAGCAGGAGGGGGACAGACTACGAGCAGTACTTC CASRRGTDYEQYF
TRBJ2-4 TRBV5-4 TRBD2 once TGTGCCAGCAGCGATGGCGGGACTAGATTATCCATTCAGTACTTC CASSDGGTRLSIQYF
TRBJ1-2 TRBV9 TRBD1 . TGTGCCAGCAGCCCGGACAGGGGAAACTATGGCTACACCTTC CASSPDRGNYGYTF
TRBJ1-1 TRBV30 . few TGTGCCCTTGAGAGGAACACTGAAGCTTTCTTT CALERNTEAFF
TRBJ2-7 TRBV4-1 TRBD2 . TGCGCCAGCAGCCAAGGACTAGCGGTTGGCTACGAGCAGTACTTC CASSQGLAVGYEQYF
TRBJ1-1 TRBV7-3 TRBD1 . TGTGCCAGCAGCCTAGACAGGGAAACTGAAGCTTTCTTT CASSLDRETEAFF
TRBJ1-1 TRBV7-9 TRBD1 . TGTGCCAGCAGCTCTGGTTACAAGGGGGCAACTGAAGCTTTCTTT CASSSGYKGATEAFF
TRBJ2-5 TRBV13 . . TGTGCCAGCAAGGACAGCGGGAAACCAACGGGGCAGTACTTC CASKDSGKPTGQYF
TRBJ2-2 TRBV18 TRBD1 . TGTGCCAGCTCTTACGGACAGGGGACCACCGGGGAGCTGTTTTTT CASSYGQGTTGELFF
TRBJ1-6 TRBV27 . . TGTGCCAGCAGTTCCCGCAACCCAGGCTCCTATAATTCACCCCTCCACTTT CASSSRNPGSYNSPLHF
TRBJ2-5 TRBV5-1 TRBD2 . TGCGCCAGCTTCGGGGGGGATGGGGAGACCCAGTACTTC CASFGGDGETQYF
TRBJ2-7 TRBV18 TRBD1 once TGTGCCAGCTCACCAACGAGCAGGGGGTCCTACGAGCAGTACTTC CASSPTSRGSYEQYF
TRBJ1-1 TRBV5-1 TRBD1 . TGCGCCAGCAGCTTCGGGACAGTGAACACTGAAGCTTTCTTT CASSFGTVNTEAFF
TRBJ1-1 TRBV18 TRBD1 . TGTGCCAGCTCACCCTCTGGGGACAGAGACACTGAAGCTTTCTTT CASSPSGDRDTEAFF